This T cell receptor beta chain was sequenced in a study of neurological immune-mediated disorders (dated by TCRdb to between 2019 and 2020). Regarding the study in general: Using UMI-based sequencing, the study compared peripheral blood TCR-beta repertoires from patients with HTLV-I-associated myelopathy (HAM/TSP), patients with multiple sclerosis, and healthy controls. The 95 to 110 TCR-beta libraries covered PBMC samples along with longitudinal samples, technical triplicates, and paired sorted CD4+ and CD8+ T-cell subsets. Of the 68 subjects in the cohort, some 15 were HAM/TSP patients, roughly 35 were multiple sclerosis patients, and approximately 20 were healthy controls.

Sequences LNHNV (CDR1) and YYDKDF (CDR2) are obtained from the germline V gene (reference sequence). The CDR3 numbers 16 residues from cysteine through phenylalanine. Only CDR3 DNA is held: 48 bases, read in frame from base 1. V drops 1 base and J drops 5 bases, leaving 18 bases in between. cDNA was synthesized by template-switch 5'RACE using a primer carrying a 10-nucleotide random unique molecular identifier by which each TCR transcript was tagged. Over 200 million TCR-beta sequences, covering 15-18 subjects, were produced in each sequencing run. The RNeasy kit was used for extraction of total RNA. The KAPA Real-time Library Amplification kit was used to amplify TCR-beta VDJ regions with primers targeting the TCR constant region and the 5'RACE anchor. A first PCR added sample indexes and Illumina adaptors, after which a second PCR increased the library yield. After purification with Ampure beads, the TCR product of roughly 650 bp was size-selected on a 2% E-gel SizeSelection system. Before pooling, libraries had their quality checked on a Bioanalyzer, their concentration measured with Qubit, and their quantity determined with the Kapa Library Quantification kit. An Illumina HiSeq 2500 was used to sequence the libraries paired-end at 2 x 150 bp. To increase sequence diversity, roughly 24-30% phiX was spiked into each library pool. As for the authors' bioinformatics: Quality-filtered reads were processed with the UMI-based MiGEC pipeline, which removed over 80% of raw TCR sequences during error correction. IMGT germline references were used for aligning VDJ genes, and each clonotype was defined as a unique CDR3 amino acid sequence together with its V-J genes. Clonal expansion, Shannon diversity and CDR3 relatedness were evaluated with VDJtools (CalcPairwiseDistances, ClusterSamples), while phylogenetic trees were built in CLCbio workbench. Expanded clones were defined as having at least 8 unique UMIs, based on coefficient-of-variation modelling across technical triplicates. The public reads were reprocessed in TCRdb via fastp at Q25 and MiXCR, keeping in-frame beta chains. Entries that share a CDR3 protein sequence are merged under the most common genes and DNA. The V and J calls, along with clone size, are taken from TCRdb and not from the paper's own processing. Here the sample has around 20,000 distinct CDR3 sequences; 10% to 15% occur a single time. The ten largest clones represent less than 15% of the sample.

The paper's findings and limits, for the study overall: TCR clonal expansion was greatest in HAM/TSP patients and smallest in MS patients, who ranked below even healthy controls. No identical CDR3 amino acid sequences were found to be shared among expanded clones across subjects, suggesting that TCR-beta repertoires were private in all groups.

This clonotype was recorded at least ten times. There is no known antigen for this receptor. Per-base qualities were not stored, and no clone one base away is much larger. For the unsorted PBMC libraries, 2 million PBMCs were stored in RNAlater at -80 degrees C until RNA extraction and were used to generate the libraries. Peripheral blood underwent Ficoll-Hypaque density gradient centrifugation to isolate PBMCs, which were then cryopreserved in liquid nitrogen. Here the chain combines TRBV15 and TRBJ2-7; the D gene is perhaps TRBD1, from 6 matching bases. This receptor was obtained from a woman between 55 and 75 years old with HTLV-1-associated myelopathy (HAM/TSP). The sample consisted of PBMCs. The CDR3 is CATSRALQGAGDEQYF. The DNA sequence follows: TGTGCCACCAGCAGAGCGCTACAGGGTGCTGGGGACGAGCAGTACTTC.